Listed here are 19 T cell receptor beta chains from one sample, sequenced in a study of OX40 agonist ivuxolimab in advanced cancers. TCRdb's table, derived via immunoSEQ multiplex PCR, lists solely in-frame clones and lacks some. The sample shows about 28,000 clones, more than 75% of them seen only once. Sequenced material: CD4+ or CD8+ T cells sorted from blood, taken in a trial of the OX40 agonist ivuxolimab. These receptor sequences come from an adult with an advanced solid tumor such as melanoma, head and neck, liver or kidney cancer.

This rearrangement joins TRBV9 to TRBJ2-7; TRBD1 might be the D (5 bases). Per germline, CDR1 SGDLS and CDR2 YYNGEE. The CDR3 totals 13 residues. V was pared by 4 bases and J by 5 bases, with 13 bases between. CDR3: CASSPGPADEQYF. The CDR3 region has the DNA TGTGCCAGCAGCCCAGGGCCCGCTGACGAGCAGTACTTC.

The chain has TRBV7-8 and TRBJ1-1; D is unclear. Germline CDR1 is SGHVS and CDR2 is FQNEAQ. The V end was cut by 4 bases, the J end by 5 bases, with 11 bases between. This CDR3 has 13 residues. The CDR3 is CASSSLPRTEAFF. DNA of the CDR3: TGTGCCAGCAGCTCTCTACCTCGGACTGAAGCTTTCTTT.

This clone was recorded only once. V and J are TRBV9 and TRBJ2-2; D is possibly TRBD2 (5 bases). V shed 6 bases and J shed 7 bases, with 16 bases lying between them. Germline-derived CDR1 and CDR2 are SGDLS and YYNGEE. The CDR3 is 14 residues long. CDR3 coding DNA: TGTGCCAGCACCTCAAATCCGGGAAACGGGGAGCTGTTTTTT. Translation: CASTSNPGNGELFF.

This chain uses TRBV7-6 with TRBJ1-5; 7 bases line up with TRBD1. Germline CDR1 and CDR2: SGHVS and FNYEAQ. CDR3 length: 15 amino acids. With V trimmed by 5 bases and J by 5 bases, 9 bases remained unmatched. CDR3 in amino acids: CASSPRDSWDQPQHF. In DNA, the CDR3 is TGTGCCAGCAGCCCCCGGGACAGCTGGGATCAGCCCCAGCATTTT.

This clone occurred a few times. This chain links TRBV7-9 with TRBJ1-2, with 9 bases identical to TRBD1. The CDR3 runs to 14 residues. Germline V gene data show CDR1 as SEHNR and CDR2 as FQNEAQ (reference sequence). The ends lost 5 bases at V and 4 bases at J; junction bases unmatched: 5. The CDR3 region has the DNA TGTGCCAGCAGCCCAGGACAGGGGACCTATGGCTACACCTTC. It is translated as CASSPGQGTYGYTF. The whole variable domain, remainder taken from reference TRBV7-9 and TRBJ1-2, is DTGVSQNPRHKITKRGQNVTFRCDPISEHNRLYWYRQTLGQGPEFLTYFQNEAQLEKSRLLSDRFSAERPKGSFSTLEIQRTEQGDSAMYLCASSPGQGTYGYTFGSGTRLTVV.

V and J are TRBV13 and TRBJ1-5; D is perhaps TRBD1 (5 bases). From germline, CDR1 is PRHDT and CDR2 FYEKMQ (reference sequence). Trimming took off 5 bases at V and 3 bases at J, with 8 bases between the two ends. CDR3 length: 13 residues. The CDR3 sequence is CASSRQLNQPQHF. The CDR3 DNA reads TGTGCCAGCAGCCGACAGCTCAATCAGCCCCAGCATTTT. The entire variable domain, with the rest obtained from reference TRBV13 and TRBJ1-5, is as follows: AAGVIQSPRHLIKEKRETATLKCYPIPRHDTVYWYQQGPGQDPQFLISFYEKMQSDKGSIPDRFSAQQFSDYHSELNMSSLELGDSALYFCASSRQLNQPQHFGDGTRLSIL.

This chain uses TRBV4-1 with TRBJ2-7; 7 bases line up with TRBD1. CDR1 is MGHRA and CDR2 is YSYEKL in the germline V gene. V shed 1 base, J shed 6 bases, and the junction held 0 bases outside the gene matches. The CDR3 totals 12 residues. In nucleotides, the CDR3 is TGCGCCAGCAGCCAAGCAGGGGGCGAGCAGTACTTC. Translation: CASSQAGGEQYF.

The DNA for the CDR3 is TGTGCCAGCAGTGGCGCTAGCGCCCGCTACGAGCAGTACTTC. Amino acids: CASSGASARYEQYF. The chain is built from TRBV2 and TRBJ2-7, with TRBD2 as a possible D gene (6 bases). Trimming took off 4 bases at V and 3 bases at J, with 13 bases between the two ends. The V gene's germline CDR1 is SNHLY and CDR2 FYNNEI. The CDR3 length is 14 residues.

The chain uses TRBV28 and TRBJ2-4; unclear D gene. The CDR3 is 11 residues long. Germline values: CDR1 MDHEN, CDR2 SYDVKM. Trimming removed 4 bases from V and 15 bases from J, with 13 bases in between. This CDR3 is CASSSRRFPYF. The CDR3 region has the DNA TGTGCCAGCAGTTCCCGTCGTTTTCCGTACTTC.

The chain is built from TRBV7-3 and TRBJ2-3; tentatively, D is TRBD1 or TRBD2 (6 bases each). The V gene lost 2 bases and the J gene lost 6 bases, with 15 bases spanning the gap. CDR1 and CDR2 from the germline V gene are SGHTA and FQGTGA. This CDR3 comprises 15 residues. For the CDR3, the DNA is TGTGCCAGCAGCTTATTCGCCGGGGGCGGTGATACGCAGTATTTT. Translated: CASSLFAGGGDTQYF. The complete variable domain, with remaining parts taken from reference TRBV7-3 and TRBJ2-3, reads GAGVSQTPSNKVTEKGKYVELRCDPISGHTALYWYRQSLGQGPEFLIYFQGTGAADDSGLPNDRFFAVRPEGSVSTLKIQRTERGDSAVYLCASSLFAGGGDTQYFGPGTRLTVL.

The CDR3 sequence is CASSLRRQETQYF. In DNA form, the CDR3 reads TGTGCCAGCAGCTTGAGGCGCCAAGAGACCCAGTACTTC. This sequence joins TRBV11-2 and TRBJ2-5; D is unclear. Germline lookup yields CDR1 SGHAT and CDR2 FQNNGV. The germline V and J ends were trimmed by 3 bases and 1 base, with 6 bases remaining between them. The CDR3 totals 13 residues.

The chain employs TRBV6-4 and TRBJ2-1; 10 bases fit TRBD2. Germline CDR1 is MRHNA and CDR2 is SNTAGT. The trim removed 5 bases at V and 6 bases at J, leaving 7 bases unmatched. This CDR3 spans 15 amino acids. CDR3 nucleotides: TGTGCCAGCAGTTCCCAAGCGGGAGGGTTCAATGAGCAGTTCTTC. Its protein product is CASSSQAGGFNEQFF.

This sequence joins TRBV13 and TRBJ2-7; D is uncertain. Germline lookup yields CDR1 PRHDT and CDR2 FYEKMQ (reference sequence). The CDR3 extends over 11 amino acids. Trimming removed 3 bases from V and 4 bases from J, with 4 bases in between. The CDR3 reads CASSLYYEQYF. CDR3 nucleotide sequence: TGTGCCAGCAGCTTGTATTACGAGCAGTACTTC. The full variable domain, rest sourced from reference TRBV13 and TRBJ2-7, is AAGVIQSPRHLIKEKRETATLKCYPIPRHDTVYWYQQGPGQDPQFLISFYEKMQSDKGSIPDRFSAQQFSDYHSELNMSSLELGDSALYFCASSLYYEQYFGPGTRLTVT.

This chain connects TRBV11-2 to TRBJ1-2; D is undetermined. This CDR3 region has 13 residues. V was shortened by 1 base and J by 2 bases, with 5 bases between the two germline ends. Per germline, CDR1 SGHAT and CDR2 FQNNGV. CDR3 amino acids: CASSLAGNYGYTF. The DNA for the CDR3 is TGTGCCAGCAGCTTAGCCGGGAACTATGGCTACACCTTC.

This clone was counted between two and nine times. The CDR3 sequence: CASSYSSYHLYGYTF. The CDR3 DNA reads TGTGCCAGCAGTTACTCGTCGTACCACCTCTATGGCTACACCTTC. This sequence joins TRBV6-5 and TRBJ1-2, with D uncertain. This CDR3 is 15 amino acids long. Germline CDR1 is MNHEY and CDR2 is SVGAGI. V was clipped by 0 bases and J by 4 bases, with 12 bases between them.

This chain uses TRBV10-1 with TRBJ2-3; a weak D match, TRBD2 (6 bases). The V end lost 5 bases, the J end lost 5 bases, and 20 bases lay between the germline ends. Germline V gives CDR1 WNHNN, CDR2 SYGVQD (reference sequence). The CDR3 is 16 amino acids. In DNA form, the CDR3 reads TGCGCCAGCAGTAAGTTACTAGCAGAAGAGAGAGATACGCAGTATTTT. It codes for CASSKLLAEERDTQYF.

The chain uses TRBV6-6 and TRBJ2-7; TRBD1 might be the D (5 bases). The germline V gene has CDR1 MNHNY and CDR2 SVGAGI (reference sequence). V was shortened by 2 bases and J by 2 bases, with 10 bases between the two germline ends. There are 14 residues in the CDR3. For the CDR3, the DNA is TGTGCCAGCAGTTACCAGGGTTTGGCCTACGAGCAGTACTTC. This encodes CASSYQGLAYEQYF.

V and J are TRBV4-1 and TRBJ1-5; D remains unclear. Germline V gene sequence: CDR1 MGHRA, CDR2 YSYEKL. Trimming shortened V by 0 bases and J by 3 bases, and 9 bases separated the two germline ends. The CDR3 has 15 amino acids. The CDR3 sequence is CASSQDVPLNQPQHF. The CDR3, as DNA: TGCGCCAGCAGCCAAGATGTACCCCTCAATCAGCCCCAGCATTTT.

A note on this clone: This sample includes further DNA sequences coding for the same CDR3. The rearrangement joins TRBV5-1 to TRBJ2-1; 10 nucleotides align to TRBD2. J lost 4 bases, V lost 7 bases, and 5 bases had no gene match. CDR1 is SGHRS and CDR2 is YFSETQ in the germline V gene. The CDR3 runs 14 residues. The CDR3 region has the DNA TGCGCCAGCTCCCCTAGCGGGGGTTACAATGAGCAGTTCTTC. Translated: CASSPSGGYNEQFF.